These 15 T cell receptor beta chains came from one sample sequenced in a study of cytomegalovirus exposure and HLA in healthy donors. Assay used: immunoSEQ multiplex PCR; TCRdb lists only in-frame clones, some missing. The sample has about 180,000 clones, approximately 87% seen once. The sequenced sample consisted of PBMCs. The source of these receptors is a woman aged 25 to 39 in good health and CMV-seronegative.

The CDR3 protein is CASSPDRIYGYTF. DNA for the CDR3: TGCGCCAGCAGTCCGGACAGAATCTATGGCTACACCTTC. The chain combines TRBV10-1 with TRBJ1-2; D perhaps matches TRBD1 (6 bases). The CDR3 has 13 residues. The germline V gene has CDR1 WNHNN and CDR2 SYGVQD (reference sequence). V was pared by 5 bases and J by 4 bases, with 11 bases between.

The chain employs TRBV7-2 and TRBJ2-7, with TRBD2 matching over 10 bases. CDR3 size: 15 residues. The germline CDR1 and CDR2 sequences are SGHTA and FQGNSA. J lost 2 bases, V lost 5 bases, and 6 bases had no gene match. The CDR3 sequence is CASSLSGGLTYEQYF. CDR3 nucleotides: TGTGCCAGCAGCCTTAGCGGGGGGCTAACCTACGAGCAGTACTTC. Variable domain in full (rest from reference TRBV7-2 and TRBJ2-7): GAGVSQSPSNKVTEKGKDVELRCDPISGHTALYWYRQSLGQGLEFLIYFQGNSAPDKSGLPSDRFSAERTGGSVSTLTIQRTQQEDSAVYLCASSLSGGLTYEQYFGPGTRLTVT.

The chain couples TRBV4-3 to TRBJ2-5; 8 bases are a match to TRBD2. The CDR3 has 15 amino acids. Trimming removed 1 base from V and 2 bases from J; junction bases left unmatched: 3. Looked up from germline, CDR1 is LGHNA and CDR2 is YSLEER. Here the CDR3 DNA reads TGCGCCAGCAGCCAAGCGATAGCGGGGCAAGAGACCCAGTACTTC. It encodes CASSQAIAGQETQYF.

The CDR3 here is CASSLAFGGNTEAFF. The CDR3 DNA reads TGCGCCAGCAGCTTGGCCTTCGGGGGGAACACTGAAGCTTTCTTT. V gene TRBV5-1 combines with J gene TRBJ1-1, with TRBD1 as a possible D gene (5 bases). Germline CDR1 reads SGHRS; CDR2 reads YFSETQ. This CDR3 spans 15 amino acids. Trimming took 0 bases from V and 1 from J, leaving 10 bases between them.

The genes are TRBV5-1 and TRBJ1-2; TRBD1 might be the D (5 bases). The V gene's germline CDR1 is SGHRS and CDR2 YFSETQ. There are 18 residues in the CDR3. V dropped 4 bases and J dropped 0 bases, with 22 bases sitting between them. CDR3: CASSSRNFDSPSNYGYTF. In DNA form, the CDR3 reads TGCGCCAGCAGCAGCCGAAACTTTGACAGCCCTTCTAACTATGGCTACACCTTC. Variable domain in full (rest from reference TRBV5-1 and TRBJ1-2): KAGVTQTPRYLIKTRGQQVTLSCSPISGHRSVSWYQQTPGQGLQFLFEYFSETQRNKGNFPGRFSGRQFSNSRSEMNVSTLELGDSALYLCASSSRNFDSPSNYGYTFGSGTRLTVV.

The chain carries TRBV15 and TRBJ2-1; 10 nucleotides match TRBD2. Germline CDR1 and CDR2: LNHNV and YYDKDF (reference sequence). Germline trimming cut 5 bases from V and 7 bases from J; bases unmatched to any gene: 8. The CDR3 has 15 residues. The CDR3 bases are TGTGCCACCAGCGACGAGCGGGGGGGCCCAAATGAGCAGTTCTTC. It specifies CATSDERGGPNEQFF.

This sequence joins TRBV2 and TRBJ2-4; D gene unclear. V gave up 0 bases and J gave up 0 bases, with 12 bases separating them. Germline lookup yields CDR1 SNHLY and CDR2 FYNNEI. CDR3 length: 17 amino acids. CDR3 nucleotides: TGTGCCAGCAGTGAAGCGCTGGGCACCCTAGCCAAAAACATTCAGTACTTC. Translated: CASSEALGTLAKNIQYF.

The CDR3 DNA sequence: TGCGCCAGCAGCCAAGGTAGCGGGGGGGCCGGGGAGACCCAGTACTTC. This codes for CASSQGSGGAGETQYF. The chain recombines TRBV4-1 with TRBJ2-5, with 11 bases fitting TRBD2. Germline V lookup: CDR1 MGHRA, CDR2 YSYEKL. J lost 5 bases, V lost 1 base, and 6 bases had no gene match. This CDR3 is built from 16 residues.

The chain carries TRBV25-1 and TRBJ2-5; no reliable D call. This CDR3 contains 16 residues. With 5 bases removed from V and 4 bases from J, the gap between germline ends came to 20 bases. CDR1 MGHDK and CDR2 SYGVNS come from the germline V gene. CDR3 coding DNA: TGTGCCAGCAGTTCCCCTGGCTCGACGGGTTCAGAGACCCAGTACTTC. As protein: CASSSPGSTGSETQYF.

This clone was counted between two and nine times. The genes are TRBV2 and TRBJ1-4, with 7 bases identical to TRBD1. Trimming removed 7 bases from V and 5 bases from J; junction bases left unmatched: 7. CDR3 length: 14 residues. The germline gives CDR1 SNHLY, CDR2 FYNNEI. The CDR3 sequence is CASKVGTVNEKLFF. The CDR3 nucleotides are TGTGCCAGCAAGGTTGGGACAGTAAATGAAAAACTGTTTTTT.

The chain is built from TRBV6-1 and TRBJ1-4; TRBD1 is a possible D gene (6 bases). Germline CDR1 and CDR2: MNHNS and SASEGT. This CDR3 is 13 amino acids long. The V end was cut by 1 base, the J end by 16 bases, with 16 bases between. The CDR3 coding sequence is TGTGCCAGCAGTGAAGGGGAGAGGGACAAGGCGTTTTTT. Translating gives CASSEGERDKAFF.

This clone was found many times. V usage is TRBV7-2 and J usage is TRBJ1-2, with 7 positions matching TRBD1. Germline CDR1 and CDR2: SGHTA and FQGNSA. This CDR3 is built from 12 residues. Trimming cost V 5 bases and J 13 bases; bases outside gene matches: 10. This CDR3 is CASSPRTGLITF. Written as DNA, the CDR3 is TGTGCCAGCAGCCCCCGGACAGGTCTTATCACCTTC.

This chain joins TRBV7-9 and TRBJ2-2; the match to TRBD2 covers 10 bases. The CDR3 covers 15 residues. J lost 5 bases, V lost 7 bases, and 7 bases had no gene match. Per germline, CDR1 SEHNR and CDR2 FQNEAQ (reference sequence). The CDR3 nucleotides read TGTGCCAGCACCCAAACTAGCGGGGCAACCGGGGAGCTGTTTTTT. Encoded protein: CASTQTSGATGELFF.

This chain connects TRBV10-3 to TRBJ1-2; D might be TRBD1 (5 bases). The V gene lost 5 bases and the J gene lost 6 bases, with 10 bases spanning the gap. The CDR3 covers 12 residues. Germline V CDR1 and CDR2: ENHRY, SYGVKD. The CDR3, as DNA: TGTGCCATCAGTAGCTCAGGGAATGGCTACACCTTC. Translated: CAISSSGNGYTF.

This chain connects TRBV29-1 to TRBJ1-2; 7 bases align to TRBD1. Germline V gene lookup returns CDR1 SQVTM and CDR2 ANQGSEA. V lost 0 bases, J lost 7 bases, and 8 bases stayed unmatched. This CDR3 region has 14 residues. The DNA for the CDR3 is TGCAGCGTTGAAGAGGGGGCGTACAGGGGTGGCTACACCTTC. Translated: CSVEEGAYRGGYTF.